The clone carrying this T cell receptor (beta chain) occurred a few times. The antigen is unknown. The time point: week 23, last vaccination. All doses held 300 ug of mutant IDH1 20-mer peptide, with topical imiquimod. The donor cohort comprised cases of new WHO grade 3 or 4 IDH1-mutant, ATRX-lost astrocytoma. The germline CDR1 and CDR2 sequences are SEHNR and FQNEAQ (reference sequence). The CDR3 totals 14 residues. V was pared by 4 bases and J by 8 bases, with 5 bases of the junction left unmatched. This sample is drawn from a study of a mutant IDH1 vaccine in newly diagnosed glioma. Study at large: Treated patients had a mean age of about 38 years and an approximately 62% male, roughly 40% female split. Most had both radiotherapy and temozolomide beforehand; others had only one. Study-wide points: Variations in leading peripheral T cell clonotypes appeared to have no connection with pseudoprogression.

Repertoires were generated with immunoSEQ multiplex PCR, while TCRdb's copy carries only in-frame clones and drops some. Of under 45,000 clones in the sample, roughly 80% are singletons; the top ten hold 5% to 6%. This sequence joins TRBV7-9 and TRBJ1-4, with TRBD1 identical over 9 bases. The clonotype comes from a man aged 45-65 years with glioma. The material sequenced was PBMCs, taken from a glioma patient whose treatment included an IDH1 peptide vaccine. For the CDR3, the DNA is TGTGCCAGCAGCTGGAGGACAGGGGAGGAAAAACTGTTTTTT. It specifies CASSWRTGEEKLFF.